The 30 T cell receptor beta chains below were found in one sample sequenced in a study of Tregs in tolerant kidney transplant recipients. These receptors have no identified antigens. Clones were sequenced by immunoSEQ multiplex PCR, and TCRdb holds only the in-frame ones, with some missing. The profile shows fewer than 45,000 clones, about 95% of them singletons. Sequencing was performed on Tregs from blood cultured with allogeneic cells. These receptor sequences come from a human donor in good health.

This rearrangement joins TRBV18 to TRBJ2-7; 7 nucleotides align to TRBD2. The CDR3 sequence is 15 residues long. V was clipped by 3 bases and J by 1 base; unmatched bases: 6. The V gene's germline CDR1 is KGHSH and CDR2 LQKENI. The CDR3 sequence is CASSPSGLGSYEQYF. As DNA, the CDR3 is TGTGCCAGCTCACCGAGTGGACTAGGATCCTACGAGCAGTACTTC.

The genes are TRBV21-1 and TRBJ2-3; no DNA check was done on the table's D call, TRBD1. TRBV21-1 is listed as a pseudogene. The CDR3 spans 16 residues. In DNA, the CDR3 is TGTGCCAGCAGCACCGCAATACAGGGCCCAAATGCGACGCAGTATTTT. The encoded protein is CASSTAIQGPNATQYF.

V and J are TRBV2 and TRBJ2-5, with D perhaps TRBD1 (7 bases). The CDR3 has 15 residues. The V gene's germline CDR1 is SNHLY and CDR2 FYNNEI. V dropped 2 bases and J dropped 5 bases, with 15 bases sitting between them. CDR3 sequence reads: CASSERLAGGETQYF. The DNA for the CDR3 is TGTGCCAGCAGTGAAAGATTGGCAGGGGGGGAGACCCAGTACTTC.

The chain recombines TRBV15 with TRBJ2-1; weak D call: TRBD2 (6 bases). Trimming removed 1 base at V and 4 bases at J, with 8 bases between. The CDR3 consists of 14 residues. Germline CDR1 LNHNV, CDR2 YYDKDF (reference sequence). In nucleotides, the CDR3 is TGTGCCACCAGCAGAGGCGGGAATTACAATGAGCAGTTCTTC. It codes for CATSRGGNYNEQFF.

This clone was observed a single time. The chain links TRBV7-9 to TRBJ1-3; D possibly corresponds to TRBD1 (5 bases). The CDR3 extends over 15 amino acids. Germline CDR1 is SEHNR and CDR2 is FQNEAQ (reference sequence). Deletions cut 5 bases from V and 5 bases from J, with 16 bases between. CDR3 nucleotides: TGTGCCAGCAGCGCCGTGGGGGGTCAAAGAAACACCATATATTTT. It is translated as CASSAVGGQRNTIYF.

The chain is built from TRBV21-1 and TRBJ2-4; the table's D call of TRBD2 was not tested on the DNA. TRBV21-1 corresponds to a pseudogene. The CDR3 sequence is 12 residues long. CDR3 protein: CAKILGGNIQYF. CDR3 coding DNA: TGTGCCAAGATTCTGGGGGGAAACATTCAGTACTTC.

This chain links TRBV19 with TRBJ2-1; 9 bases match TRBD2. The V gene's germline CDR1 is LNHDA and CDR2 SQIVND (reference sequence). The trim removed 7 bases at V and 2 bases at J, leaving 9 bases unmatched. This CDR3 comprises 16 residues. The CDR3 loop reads CASTVSGGAPYNEQFF. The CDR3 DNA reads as TGTGCCAGTACGGTTAGCGGGGGCGCTCCCTACAATGAGCAGTTCTTC.

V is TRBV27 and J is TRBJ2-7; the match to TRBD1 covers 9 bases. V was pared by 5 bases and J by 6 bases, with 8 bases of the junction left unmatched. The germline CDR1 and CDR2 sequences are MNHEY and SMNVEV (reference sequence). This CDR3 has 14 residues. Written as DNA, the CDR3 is TGTGCCAGCAGTACCAGGACAGGGGATCGCGAGCAGTACTTC. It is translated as CASSTRTGDREQYF.

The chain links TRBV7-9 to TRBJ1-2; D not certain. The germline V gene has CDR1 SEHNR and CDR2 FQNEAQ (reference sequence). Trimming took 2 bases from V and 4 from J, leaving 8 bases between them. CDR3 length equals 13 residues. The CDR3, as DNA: TGTGCCAGCAGCTTACCAGCTTCCTATGGCTACACCTTC. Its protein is CASSLPASYGYTF. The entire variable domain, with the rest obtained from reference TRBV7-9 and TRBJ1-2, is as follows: DTGVSQNPRHKITKRGQNVTFRCDPISEHNRLYWYRQTLGQGPEFLTYFQNEAQLEKSRLLSDRFSAERPKGSFSTLEIQRTEQGDSAMYLCASSLPASYGYTFGSGTRLTVV.

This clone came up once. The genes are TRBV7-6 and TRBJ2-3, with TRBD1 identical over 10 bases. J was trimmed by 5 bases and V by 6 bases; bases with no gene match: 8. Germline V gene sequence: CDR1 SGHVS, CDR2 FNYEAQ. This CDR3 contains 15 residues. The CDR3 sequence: CASRIDRGQGDTQYF. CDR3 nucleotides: TGTGCCAGCAGAATCGACAGGGGGCAAGGAGATACGCAGTATTTT.

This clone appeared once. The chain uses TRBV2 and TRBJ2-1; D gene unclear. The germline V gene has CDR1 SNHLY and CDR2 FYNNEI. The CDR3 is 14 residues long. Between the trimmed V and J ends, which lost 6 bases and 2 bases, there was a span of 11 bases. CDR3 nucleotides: TGTGCCAGCAGGTGGGATCGTCCCTACAATGAGCAGTTCTTC. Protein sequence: CASRWDRPYNEQFF.

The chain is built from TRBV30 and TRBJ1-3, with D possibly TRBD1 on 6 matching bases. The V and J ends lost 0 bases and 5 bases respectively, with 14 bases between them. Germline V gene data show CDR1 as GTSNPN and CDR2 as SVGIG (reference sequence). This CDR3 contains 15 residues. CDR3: CAWSVFGGSRNTIYF. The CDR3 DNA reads TGTGCCTGGAGTGTATTTGGGGGCAGCAGAAACACCATATATTTT.

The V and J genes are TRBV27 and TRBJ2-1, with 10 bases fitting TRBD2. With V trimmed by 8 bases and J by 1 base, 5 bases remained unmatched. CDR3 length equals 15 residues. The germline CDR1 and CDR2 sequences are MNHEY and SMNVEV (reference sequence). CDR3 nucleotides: TGTGCCAGCGCTGAGACTAGCGGGTCCTACAATGAGCAGTTCTTC. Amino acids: CASAETSGSYNEQFF.

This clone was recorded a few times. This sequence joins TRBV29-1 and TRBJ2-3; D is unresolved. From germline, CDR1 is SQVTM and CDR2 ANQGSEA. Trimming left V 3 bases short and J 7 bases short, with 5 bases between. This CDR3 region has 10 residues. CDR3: CSVEDYTQYF. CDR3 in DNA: TGCAGCGTTGAGGATTATACGCAGTATTTT.

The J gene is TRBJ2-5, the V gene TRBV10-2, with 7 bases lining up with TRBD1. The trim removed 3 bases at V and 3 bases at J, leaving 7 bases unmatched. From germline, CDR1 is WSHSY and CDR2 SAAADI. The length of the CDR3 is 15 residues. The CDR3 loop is CASSDPPQGKETQYF. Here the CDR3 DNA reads TGCGCCAGCAGTGACCCGCCACAGGGGAAAGAGACCCAGTACTTC.

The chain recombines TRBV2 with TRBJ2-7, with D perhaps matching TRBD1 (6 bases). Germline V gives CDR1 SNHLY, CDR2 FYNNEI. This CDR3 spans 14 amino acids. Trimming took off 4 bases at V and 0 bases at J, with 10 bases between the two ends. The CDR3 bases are TGTGCCAGCAGTGTGACAGGCGGCTCCTACGAGCAGTACTTC. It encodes CASSVTGGSYEQYF. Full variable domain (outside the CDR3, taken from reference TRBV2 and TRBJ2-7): EPEVTQTPSHQVTQMGQEVILRCVPISNHLYFYWYRQILGQKVEFLVSFYNNEISEKSEIFDDQFSVERPDGSNFTLKIRSTKLEDSAMYFCASSVTGGSYEQYFGPGTRLTVT.

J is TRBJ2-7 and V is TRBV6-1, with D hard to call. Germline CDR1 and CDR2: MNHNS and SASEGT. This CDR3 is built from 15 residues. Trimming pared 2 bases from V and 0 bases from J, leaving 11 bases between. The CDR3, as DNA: TGTGCCAGCAGTGAATCATGGCTGAGCTCCTACGAGCAGTACTTC. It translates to CASSESWLSSYEQYF.

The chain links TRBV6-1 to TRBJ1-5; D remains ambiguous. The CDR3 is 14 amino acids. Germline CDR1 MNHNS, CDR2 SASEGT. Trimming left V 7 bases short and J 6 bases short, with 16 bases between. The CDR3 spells CASTPKEYGQPQHF. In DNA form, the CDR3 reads TGTGCCAGCACTCCTAAGGAGTACGGTCAGCCCCAGCATTTT.

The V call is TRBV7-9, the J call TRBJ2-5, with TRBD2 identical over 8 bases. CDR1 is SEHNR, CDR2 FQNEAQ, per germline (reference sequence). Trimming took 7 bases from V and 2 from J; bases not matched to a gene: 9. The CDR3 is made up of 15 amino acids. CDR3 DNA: TGTGCCAGCACCGCCCGGGCGGGGGGACAAGAGACCCAGTACTTC. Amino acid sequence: CASTARAGGQETQYF. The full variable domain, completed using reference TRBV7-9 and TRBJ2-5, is DTGVSQNPRHKITKRGQNVTFRCDPISEHNRLYWYRQTLGQGPEFLTYFQNEAQLEKSRLLSDRFSAERPKGSFSTLEIQRTEQGDSAMYLCASTARAGGQETQYFGPGTRLLVL.

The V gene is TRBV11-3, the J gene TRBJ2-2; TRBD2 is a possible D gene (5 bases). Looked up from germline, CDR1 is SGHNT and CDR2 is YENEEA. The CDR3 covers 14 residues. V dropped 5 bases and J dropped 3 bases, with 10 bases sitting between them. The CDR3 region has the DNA TGTGCCAGCAGCCCTGTGAGGGACACCGGGGAGCTGTTTTTT. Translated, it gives CASSPVRDTGELFF.

The CDR3 nucleotides read TGTGCCAGTAGTCGGGACGGATATAGCAATCAGCCCCAGCATTTT. Its translation is CASSRDGYSNQPQHF. The chain has TRBV19 and TRBJ1-5; weak D call: TRBD1 (5 bases). The ends were cut back, 5 bases at V and 0 bases at J, with 11 bases in the middle. The germline gives CDR1 LNHDA, CDR2 SQIVND (reference sequence). The CDR3 contains 15 residues.

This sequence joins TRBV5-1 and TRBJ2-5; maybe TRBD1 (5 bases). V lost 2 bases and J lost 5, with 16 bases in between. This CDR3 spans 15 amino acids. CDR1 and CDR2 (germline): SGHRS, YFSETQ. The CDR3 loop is CASSFGQGLWETQYF. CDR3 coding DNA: TGCGCCAGCAGCTTTGGGCAGGGCTTATGGGAGACCCAGTACTTC. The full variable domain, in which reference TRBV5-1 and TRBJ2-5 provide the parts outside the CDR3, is KAGVTQTPRYLIKTRGQQVTLSCSPISGHRSVSWYQQTPGQGLQFLFEYFSETQRNKGNFPGRFSGRQFSNSRSEMNVSTLELGDSALYLCASSFGQGLWETQYFGPGTRLLVL.

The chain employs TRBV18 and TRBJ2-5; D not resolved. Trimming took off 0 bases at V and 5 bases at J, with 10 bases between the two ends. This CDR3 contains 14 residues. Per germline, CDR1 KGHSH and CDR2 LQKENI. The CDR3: CASSPPNRRETQYF. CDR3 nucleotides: TGTGCCAGCTCACCACCGAATCGCCGGGAGACCCAGTACTTC.

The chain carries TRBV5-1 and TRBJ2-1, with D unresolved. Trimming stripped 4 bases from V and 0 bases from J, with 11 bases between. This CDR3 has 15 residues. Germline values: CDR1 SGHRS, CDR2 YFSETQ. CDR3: CASSARPDSYNEQFF. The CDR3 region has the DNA TGCGCCAGCAGCGCCAGACCAGACTCCTACAATGAGCAGTTCTTC.

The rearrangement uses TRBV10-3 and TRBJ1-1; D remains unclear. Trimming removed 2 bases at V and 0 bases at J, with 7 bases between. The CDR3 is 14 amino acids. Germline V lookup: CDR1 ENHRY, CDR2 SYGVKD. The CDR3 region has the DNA TGTGCCATCAGTGAGCGCCACTTGAACACTGAAGCTTTCTTT. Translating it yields CAISERHLNTEAFF.

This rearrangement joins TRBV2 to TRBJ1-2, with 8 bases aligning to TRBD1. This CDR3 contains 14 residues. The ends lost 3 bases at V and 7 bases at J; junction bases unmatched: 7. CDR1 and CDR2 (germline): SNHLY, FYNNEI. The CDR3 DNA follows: TGTGCCAGCAGTGACCGGACAGGGTCGAGTGGCTACACCTTC. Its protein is CASSDRTGSSGYTF.

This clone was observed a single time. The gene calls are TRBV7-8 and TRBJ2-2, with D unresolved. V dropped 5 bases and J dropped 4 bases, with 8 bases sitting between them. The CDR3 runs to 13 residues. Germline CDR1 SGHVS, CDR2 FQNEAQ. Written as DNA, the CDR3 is TGTGCCAGCAGCCCGGTAGGCACCGGGGAGCTGTTTTTT. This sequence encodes CASSPVGTGELFF. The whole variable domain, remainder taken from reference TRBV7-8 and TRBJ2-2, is GAGVSQSPRYKVAKRGQDVALRCDPISGHVSLFWYQQALGQGPEFLTYFQNEAQLDKSGLPSDRFFAERPEGSVSTLKIQRTQQEDSAVYLCASSPVGTGELFFGEGSRLTVL.

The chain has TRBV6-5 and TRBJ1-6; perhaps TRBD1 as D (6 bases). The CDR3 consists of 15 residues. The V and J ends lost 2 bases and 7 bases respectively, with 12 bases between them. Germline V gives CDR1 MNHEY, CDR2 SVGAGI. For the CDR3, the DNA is TGTGCCAGCAGTTACCGGACAGTCTTGAATTCACCCCTCCACTTT. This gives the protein CASSYRTVLNSPLHF.

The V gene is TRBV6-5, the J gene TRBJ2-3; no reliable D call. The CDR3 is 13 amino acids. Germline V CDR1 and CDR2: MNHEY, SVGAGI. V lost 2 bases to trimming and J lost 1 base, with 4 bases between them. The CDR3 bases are TGTGCCAGCAGTTACCAGGGCACAGATACGCAGTATTTT. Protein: CASSYQGTDTQYF.

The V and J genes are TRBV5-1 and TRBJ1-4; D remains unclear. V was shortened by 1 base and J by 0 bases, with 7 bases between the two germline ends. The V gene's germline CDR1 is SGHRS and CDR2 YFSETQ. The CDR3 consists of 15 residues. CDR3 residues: CASSLSGTTNEKLFF. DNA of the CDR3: TGCGCCAGCAGCTTGTCTGGGACAACTAATGAAAAACTGTTTTTT.